This T cell receptor (beta chain) was sequenced for a study of cytomegalovirus exposure and HLA in healthy donors. The study, taken as a whole, reports: Most TCR sequences were uncommon, yet certain public TCRs appeared in many donors.

PCR primers comprised 60 Vbeta and 13 Jbeta primers. Authors' processing steps: Later reanalysis found 60 million to 90 million unique TCR beta chains, roughly 10 million of them shared. Method: immunoSEQ multiplex PCR; TCRdb's copy keeps in-frame clones and lacks some. V, J and clone size reflect that table, while D and trimming were determined from the DNA. The data contain a few hundred thousand clones, around 81% of them seen just once; the ten biggest clones take up about 9.4%. About this clone itself: Its antigen is as yet unknown.

This clonotype was obtained from a woman aged 45-59 years in good health and CMV-seropositive. Specimen: PBMCs.

The CDR3 DNA is TGTGCCAGCAGTTACTCTGACGGGGGAGACTCTGAAAAACTGTTTTTT. Its translation: CASSYSDGGDSEKLFF. The chain joins TRBV6-5 to TRBJ1-4; maybe TRBD1 (5 bases). This CDR3 region has 16 residues. The V gene lost 0 bases and the J gene lost 7 bases, with 15 bases spanning the gap. The germline V gene has CDR1 MNHEY and CDR2 SVGAGI.